This T cell receptor (beta chain) stems from a study of cytomegalovirus exposure and HLA in healthy donors. TCRdb's copy holds only in-frame clones and misses some; the assay was immunoSEQ multiplex PCR. This sample has about 50,000 clones; just over 90% occur once, and the top ten carry 0.95% to 1.3%. Sample: PBMCs. This TCR derives from a young man in good health and CMV-seronegative.

CDR3: CASSSSATGALMNTEAFF. CDR3 nucleotide sequence: TGTGCCAGCAGCTCCTCGGCGACAGGGGCCCTAATGAACACTGAAGCTTTCTTT. The chain joins TRBV5-8 to TRBJ1-1; 8 nucleotides align to TRBD1. Trimming at V came to 3 bases and at J to 0 bases, leaving 13 bases not matched to a gene. Per the germline V gene, CDR1 is SGHTS and CDR2 is YDEGEE. This CDR3 spans 18 amino acids.